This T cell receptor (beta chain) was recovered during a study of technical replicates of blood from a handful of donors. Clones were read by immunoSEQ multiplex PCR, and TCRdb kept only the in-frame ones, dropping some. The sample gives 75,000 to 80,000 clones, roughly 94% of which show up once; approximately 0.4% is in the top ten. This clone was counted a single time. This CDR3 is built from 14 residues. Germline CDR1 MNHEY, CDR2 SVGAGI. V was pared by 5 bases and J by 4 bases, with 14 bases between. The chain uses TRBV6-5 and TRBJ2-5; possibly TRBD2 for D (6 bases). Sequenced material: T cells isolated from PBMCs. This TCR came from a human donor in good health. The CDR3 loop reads CASSTLTRGETQYF. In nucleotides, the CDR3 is TGTGCCAGCAGTACCTTGACTAGGGGAGAGACCCAGTACTTC.